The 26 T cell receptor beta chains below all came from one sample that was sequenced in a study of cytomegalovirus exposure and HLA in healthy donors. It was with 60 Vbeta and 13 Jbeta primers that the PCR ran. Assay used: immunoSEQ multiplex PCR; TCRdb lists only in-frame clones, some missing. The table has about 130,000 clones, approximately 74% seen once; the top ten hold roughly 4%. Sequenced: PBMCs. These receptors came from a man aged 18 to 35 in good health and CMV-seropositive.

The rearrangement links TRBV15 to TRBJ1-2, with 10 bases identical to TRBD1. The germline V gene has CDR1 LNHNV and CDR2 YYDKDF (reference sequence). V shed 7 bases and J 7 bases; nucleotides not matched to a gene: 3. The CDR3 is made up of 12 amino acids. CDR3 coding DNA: TGTGCCACCACAGGACAGGGGGTTGGCTACACCTTC. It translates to CATTGQGVGYTF.

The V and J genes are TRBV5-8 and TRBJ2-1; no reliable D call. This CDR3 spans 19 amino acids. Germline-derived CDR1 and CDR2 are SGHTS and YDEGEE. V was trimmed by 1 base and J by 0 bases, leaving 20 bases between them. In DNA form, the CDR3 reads TGTGCCAGCAGCTTGTTTCAGGTGTTTGCGCGCAGCTCCTACAATGAGCAGTTCTTC. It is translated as CASSLFQVFARSSYNEQFF.

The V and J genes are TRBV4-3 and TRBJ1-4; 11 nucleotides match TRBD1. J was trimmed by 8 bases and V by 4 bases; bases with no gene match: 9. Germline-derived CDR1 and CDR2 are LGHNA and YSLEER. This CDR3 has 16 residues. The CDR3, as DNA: TGCGCCAGCAGCCGGCTTACAGGGACAGGGGGGGAAAAACTGTTTTTT. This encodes CASSRLTGTGGEKLFF.

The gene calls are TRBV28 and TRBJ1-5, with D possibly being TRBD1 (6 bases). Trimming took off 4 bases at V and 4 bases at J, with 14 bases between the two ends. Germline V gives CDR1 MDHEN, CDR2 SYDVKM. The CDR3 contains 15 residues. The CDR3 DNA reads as TGTGCCAGCAGTTATGGGGGGGCTAGGAATCAGCCCCAGCATTTT. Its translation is CASSYGGARNQPQHF. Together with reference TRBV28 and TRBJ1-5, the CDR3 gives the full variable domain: DVKVTQSSRYLVKRTGEKVFLECVQDMDHENMFWYRQDPGLGLRLIYFSYDVKMKEKGDIPEGYSVSREKKERFSLILESASTNQTSMYLCASSYGGARNQPQHFGDGTRLSIL.

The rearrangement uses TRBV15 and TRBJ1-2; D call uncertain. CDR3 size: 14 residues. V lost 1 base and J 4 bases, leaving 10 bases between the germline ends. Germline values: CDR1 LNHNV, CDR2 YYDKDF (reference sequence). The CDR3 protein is CATSRGLGGYGYTF. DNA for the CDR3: TGTGCCACCAGCAGAGGGCTTGGTGGCTATGGCTACACCTTC. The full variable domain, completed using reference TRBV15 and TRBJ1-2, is DAMVIQNPRYQVTQFGKPVTLSCSQTLNHNVMYWYQQKSSQAPKLLFHYYDKDFNNEADTPDNFQSRRPNTSFCFLDIRSPGLGDTAMYLCATSRGLGGYGYTFGSGTRLTVV.

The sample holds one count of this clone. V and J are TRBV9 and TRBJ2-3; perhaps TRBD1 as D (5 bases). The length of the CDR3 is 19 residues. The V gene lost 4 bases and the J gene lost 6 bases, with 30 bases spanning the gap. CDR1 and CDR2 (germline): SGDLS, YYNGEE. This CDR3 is CASSPHETLGAVLSDTQYF. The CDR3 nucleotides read TGTGCCAGCAGCCCACATGAGACTCTTGGGGCCGTATTGAGCGATACGCAGTATTTT.

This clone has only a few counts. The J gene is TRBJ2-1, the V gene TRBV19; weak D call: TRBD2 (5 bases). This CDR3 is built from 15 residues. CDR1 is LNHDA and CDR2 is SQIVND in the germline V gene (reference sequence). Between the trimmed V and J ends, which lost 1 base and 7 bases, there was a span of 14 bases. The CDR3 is CASSIVPGLRNEQFF. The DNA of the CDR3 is TGTGCCAGTAGTATAGTACCGGGATTAAGGAATGAGCAGTTCTTC. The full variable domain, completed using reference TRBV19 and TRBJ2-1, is DGGITQSPKYLFRKEGQNVTLSCEQNLNHDAMYWYRQDPGQGLRLIYYSQIVNDFQKGDIAEGYSVSREKKESFPLTVTSAQKNPTAFYLCASSIVPGLRNEQFFGPGTRLTVL.

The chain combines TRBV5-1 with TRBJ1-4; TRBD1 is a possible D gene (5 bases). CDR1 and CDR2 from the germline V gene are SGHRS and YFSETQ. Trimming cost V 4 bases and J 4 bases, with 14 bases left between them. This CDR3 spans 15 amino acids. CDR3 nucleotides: TGCGCCAGCAGCCCAGACAGCACGAGTAATGAAAAACTGTTTTTT. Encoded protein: CASSPDSTSNEKLFF.

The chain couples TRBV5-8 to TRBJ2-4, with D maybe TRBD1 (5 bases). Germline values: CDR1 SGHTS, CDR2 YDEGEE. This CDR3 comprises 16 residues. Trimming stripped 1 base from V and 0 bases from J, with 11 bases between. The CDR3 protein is CASSLSDSLAKNIQYF. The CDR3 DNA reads TGTGCCAGCAGCTTGAGTGACAGCTTAGCCAAAAACATTCAGTACTTC. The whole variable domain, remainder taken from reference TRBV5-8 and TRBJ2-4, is EAGVTQSPTHLIKTRGQQATLRCSPISGHTSVYWYQQALGLGLQFLLWYDEGEERNRGNFPPRFSGRQFPNYSSELNVNALELEDSALYLCASSLSDSLAKNIQYFGAGTRLSVL.

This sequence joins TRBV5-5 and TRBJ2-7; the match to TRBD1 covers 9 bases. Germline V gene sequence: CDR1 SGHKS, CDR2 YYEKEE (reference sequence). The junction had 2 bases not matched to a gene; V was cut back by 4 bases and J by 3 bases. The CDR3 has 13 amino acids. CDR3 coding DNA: TGTGCCAGCAGCACGGGACAGGGCTACGAGCAGTACTTC. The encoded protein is CASSTGQGYEQYF.

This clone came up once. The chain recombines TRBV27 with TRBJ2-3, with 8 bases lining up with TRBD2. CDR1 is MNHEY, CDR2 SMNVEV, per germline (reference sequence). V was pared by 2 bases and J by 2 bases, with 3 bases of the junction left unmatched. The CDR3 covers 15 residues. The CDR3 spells CASSLIGGDTDTQYF. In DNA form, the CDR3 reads TGTGCCAGCAGTTTAATCGGGGGGGACACAGATACGCAGTATTTT.

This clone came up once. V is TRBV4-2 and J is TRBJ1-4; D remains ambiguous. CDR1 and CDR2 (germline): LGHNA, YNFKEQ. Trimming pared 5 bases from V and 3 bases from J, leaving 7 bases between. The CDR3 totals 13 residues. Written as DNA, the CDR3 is TGTGCCAGCAGCTACCAGGCTAATGAAAAACTGTTTTTT. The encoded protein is CASSYQANEKLFF.

As DNA, the CDR3 is TGTGCCAGCAGCAACACAGGGATCGACGAGCAGTACTTC. This codes for CASSNTGIDEQYF. The chain uses TRBV7-8 and TRBJ2-7; TRBD1 might be the D (6 bases). The germline V gene has CDR1 SGHVS and CDR2 FQNEAQ. Trimming shortened V by 5 bases and J by 5 bases, and 13 bases separated the two germline ends. CDR3 length: 13 residues.

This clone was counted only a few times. The CDR3 protein is CASSFPGGPQHF. The CDR3 nucleotides read TGTGCCAGCAGCTTCCCAGGGGGGCCCCAGCATTTT. The chain is built from TRBV7-2 and TRBJ1-5; 7 positions agree with TRBD1. V lost 3 bases, J lost 9 bases, and 2 bases stayed unmatched. The CDR3 contains 12 residues. The germline gives CDR1 SGHTA, CDR2 FQGNSA.

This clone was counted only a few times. The CDR3 region is CASGPGLTNTEAFF. The CDR3 coding sequence is TGTGCTAGTGGTCCCGGACTGACGAACACTGAAGCTTTCTTT. The V call is TRBV12-5, the J call TRBJ1-1; D remains ambiguous. Germline CDR1 reads LGHNT; CDR2 reads FRNRAP. V was trimmed by 5 bases and J by 1 base, leaving 11 bases between them. This CDR3 spans 14 amino acids. Together with reference TRBV12-5 and TRBJ1-1, the CDR3 gives the full variable domain: DARVTQTPRHKVTEMGQEVTMRCQPILGHNTVFWYRQTMMQGLELLAYFRNRAPLDDSGMPKDRFSAEMPDATLATLKIQPSEPRDSAVYFCASGPGLTNTEAFFGQGTRLTVV.

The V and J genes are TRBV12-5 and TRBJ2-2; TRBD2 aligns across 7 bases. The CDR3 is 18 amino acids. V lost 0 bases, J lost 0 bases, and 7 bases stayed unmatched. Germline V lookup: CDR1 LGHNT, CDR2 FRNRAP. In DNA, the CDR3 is TGTGCTAGTGGTTTGGTATGGGGGGGGAACGCGAACACCGGGGAGCTGTTTTTT. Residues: CASGLVWGGNANTGELFF.

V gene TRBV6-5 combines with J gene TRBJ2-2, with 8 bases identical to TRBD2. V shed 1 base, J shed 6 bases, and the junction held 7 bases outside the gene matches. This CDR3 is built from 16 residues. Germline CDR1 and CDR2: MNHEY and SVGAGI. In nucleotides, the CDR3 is TGTGCCAGCAGTTACTTCCAGCGGGGGATCCCCGGGGAGCTGTTTTTT. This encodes CASSYFQRGIPGELFF.

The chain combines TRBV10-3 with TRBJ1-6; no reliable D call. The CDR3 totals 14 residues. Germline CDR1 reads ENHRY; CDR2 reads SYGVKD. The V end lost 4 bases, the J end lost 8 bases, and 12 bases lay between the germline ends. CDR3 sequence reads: CAISGTQNHSPLHF. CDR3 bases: TGTGCCATCAGTGGCACACAGAACCATTCACCCCTCCACTTT.

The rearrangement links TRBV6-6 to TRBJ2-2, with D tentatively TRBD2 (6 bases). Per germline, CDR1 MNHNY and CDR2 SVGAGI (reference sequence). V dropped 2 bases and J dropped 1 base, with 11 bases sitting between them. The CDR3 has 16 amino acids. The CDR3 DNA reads TGTGCCAGCAGTTACCCTGCCGGGGGGAACACCGGGGAGCTGTTTTTT. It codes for CASSYPAGGNTGELFF.

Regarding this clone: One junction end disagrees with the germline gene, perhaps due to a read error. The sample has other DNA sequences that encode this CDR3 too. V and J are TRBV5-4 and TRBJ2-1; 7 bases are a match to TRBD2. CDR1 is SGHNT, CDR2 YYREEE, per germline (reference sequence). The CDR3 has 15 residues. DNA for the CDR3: TGTGCCAGCAGCCCCAGACTAGCCCCCTACAACGAGCAGTTCTTC. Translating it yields CASSPRLAPYNEQFF.

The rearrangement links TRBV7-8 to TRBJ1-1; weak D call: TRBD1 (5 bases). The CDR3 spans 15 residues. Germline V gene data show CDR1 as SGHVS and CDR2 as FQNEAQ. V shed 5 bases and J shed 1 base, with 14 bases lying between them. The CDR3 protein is CASSPDRNPNTEAFF. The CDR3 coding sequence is TGTGCCAGCAGCCCCGACAGAAATCCGAACACTGAAGCTTTCTTT.

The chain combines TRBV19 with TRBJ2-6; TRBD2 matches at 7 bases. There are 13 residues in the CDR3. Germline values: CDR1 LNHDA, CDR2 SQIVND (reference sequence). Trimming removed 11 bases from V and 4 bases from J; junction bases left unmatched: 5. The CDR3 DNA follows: TGTGCCTCCGGGGGGTACGGGGCCAACGTCCTGACTTTC. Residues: CASGGYGANVLTF.

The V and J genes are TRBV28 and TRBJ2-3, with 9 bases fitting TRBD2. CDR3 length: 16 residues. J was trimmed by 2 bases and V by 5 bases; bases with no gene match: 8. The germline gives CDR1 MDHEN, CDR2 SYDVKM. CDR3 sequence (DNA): TGTGCCAGCAGTCCGGGGGTAGCGGGAGTCACAGATACGCAGTATTTT. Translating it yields CASSPGVAGVTDTQYF.

The DNA for the CDR3 is TGTGCCACCAGCAGAGGGACAGGGTATGGCTACACCTTC. It specifies CATSRGTGYGYTF. This chain uses TRBV15 with TRBJ1-2, with TRBD1 matching over 8 bases. The V segment lost 1 base and the J segment 5 bases; nucleotides outside the gene matches: 0. There are 13 residues in the CDR3. Germline CDR1 is LNHNV and CDR2 is YYDKDF (reference sequence). Together with reference TRBV15 and TRBJ1-2, the CDR3 gives the full variable domain: DAMVIQNPRYQVTQFGKPVTLSCSQTLNHNVMYWYQQKSSQAPKLLFHYYDKDFNNEADTPDNFQSRRPNTSFCFLDIRSPGLGDTAMYLCATSRGTGYGYTFGSGTRLTVV.

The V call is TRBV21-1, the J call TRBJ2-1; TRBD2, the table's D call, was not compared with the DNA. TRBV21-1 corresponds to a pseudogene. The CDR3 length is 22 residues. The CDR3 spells CASSKVIKQRASGLYGYNEQFF. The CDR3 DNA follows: TGTGCCAGCAGCAAAGTGATAAAACAACGGGCTAGCGGACTCTATGGATACAATGAGCAGTTCTTC.

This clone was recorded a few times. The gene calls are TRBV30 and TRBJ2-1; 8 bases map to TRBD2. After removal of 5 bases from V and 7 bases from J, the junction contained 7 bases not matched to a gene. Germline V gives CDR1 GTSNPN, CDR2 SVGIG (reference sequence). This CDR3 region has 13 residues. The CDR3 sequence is CAWQSGGGNEQFF. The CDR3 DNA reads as TGTGCCTGGCAATCGGGAGGGGGTAATGAGCAGTTCTTC.